This T cell receptor beta chain was sequenced in a study of blood T cell repertoires in COVID-19. Using immunoSEQ multiplex PCR, the repertoire was profiled, and TCRdb retains in-frame clones only, with some absent. The table records under 80,000 clones, over 80% of them present only once. This TCR derives from a woman of 80 years or more with active COVID-19. Sequencing was performed on peripheral blood.

Written as DNA, the CDR3 is TGTGCCAGCAAAGGGGGCAGGGCCTATGGCTACACCTTC. It specifies CASKGGRAYGYTF. This chain joins TRBV28 and TRBJ1-2; TRBD1 matches at 7 bases. Trimming cost V 7 bases and J 4 bases; bases outside gene matches: 6. The CDR3 extends over 13 amino acids. The germline V gene encodes CDR1 MDHEN and CDR2 SYDVKM.